The following is a T cell receptor (beta chain) sequence with its context. The antigen remains unidentified. From germline, CDR1 is MNHNY and CDR2 SVGAGI (reference sequence). The CDR3 is made up of 17 amino acids. With V trimmed by 5 bases and J by 4 bases, 9 bases remained unmatched. These data are taken from a study of brain metastases from non-small cell lung cancer. Study-level results: Brain metastases shared most TCR repertoire with primaries, with sparse T cells.

The assay was immunoSEQ multiplex PCR, and TCRdb's table has in-frame clones only and misses some. This table has roughly 15,000 clones, approximately 80% appearing once. What was sequenced was primary lung tumor tissue. This TCR derives from a donor aged 40 or over with non-small cell lung cancer. This chain links TRBV6-6 with TRBJ2-7; 15 bases fit TRBD2. CDR3 bases: TGTGCCAGCAGTCGGACTAGCGGGGGGGCCCGGGGATACGAGCAGTACTTC. It yields the protein CASSRTSGGARGYEQYF.